This T cell receptor beta chain is drawn from a study of T cells in Graves' hyperthyroidism and ophthalmopathy (dated by TCRdb to the late 2010s). Concerning the study at large: Peripheral blood was collected at initial diagnosis, before any treatment. To identify TCR V-J signatures that set the groups apart, the researchers used a discovery cohort of 95 to 100 patients, made up of 43 with Graves' ophthalmopathy and 55 to 65 with stable Graves' hyperthyroidism. Prospective prediction of ophthalmopathy was tested in an independent validation cohort of 18 to 20 hyperthyroidism patients and 17 patients who later progressed to ophthalmopathy. The roughly 100 discovery patients were randomly split 7:3 into training and test sets. Thyroid tissue and blood T-cell repertoires from about 6 Graves' hyperthyroidism patients were also compared in the study. Once sampling was done, hyperthyroidism patients were given methimazole at a starting dose of 30 mg daily, whereas ophthalmopathy patients were given high-dose intravenous methylprednisolone. TCR Vbeta CDR3 sequencing of roughly 140 peripheral blood samples (under 45 ophthalmopathy, over 70 hyperthyroidism and approximately 17 progressor patients) is reported in the paper. Study-wide findings and limitations: Most expanded thyroid clonotypes (frequency above 0.001) were also found in blood, which suggests that blood repertoires may mirror thyroid immune responses. In validation, progression to ophthalmopathy was predicted by the model with roughly 69% sensitivity and approximately 78% specificity, a median of around 6.5 months before onset. Ophthalmopathy was separated from stable hyperthyroidism by a 13 V-J signature model, with about 86% sensitivity and 81% to 82% specificity obtained in cross-validation and 80%/75% obtained in testing. Sample size was not statistically predetermined, and investigators were not blinded to group allocation.

TCR beta CDR3 regions were amplified from RNA transcripts. A first-round RT-PCR of the TCR CDR3 used the HTBI primer set with the Qiagen OneStep RT-PCR kit. The libraries were constructed in a second round of multiplex PCR and then size-selected and purified. Paired-end sequencing of the libraries was performed with 100 bp reads on an Illumina HiSeq2000. The original methods were these. SOAPnuke was used to process the raw data, throwing out any read that contained adapters or uncalled bases, had a mean Phred below 15, or lacked an exact constant-primer or identifier match. COPE v1.2.5 was used to merge the high-quality paired reads, and each unique nucleotide sequence was defined as a clonotype. MiTCR v1.1 was used to align the clonotypes against IMGT TRBV, TRBD and TRBJ reference segments. Only V-J combinations with frequency above 0.0001, covering roughly 99% of repertoires, were analysed. A TCS score was defined as the ratio of F50 (clonal expansion) to E x V (chaos), with BLOSUM62-based TCRdist applied between CDR3 peptides within each V-J. Welch's t-statistics and random forest reduced around 520 V-J features to 13, which were used in a naive Bayes classifier (R e1071). Thyroid-blood repertoire similarity was quantified with the Morisita-Horn index. The public reads were run again by TCRdb, first through fastp at Q25 and then through MiXCR, and only productive beta chains were kept. Every entry covers one CDR3 protein and lists the most common genes and DNA from its rows. TCRdb's processing, not the authors' own work, is the source of the V and J calls. The sample table lists hundreds of thousands of distinct CDR3 sequences, approximately 14% of them with a count of one. Roughly 4.3% of the sample rests with the top ten.

Ophthalmopathy patients had moderately to severely active disease, Clinical Activity Score of at least 3, NOSPECS grade of at least 4, and duration under 3 months. Patients with uncontrolled infections, other autoimmune diseases, pregnancy or lactation were excluded. Diagnoses relied on clinical symptoms, serum thyroxine and TRAb, thyroid ultrasound and orbital computed tomography. Ficoll-Paque density gradient centrifugation was used to isolate PBMCs from approximately 10 ml of fresh peripheral blood. Total RNA was extracted with Trizol reagent, and quality was checked on an Agilent 2100 Bioanalyzer. This clonotype was recorded at least ten times. Its specific antigen is unknown. No qualities accompany the bases; no much larger clone lies one base away. Reading from cysteine to phenylalanine, the CDR3 counts 15 amino acids. Only CDR3 DNA remains: 45 bases, in frame from the first base. Between the V and J ends, shortened by 1 base and 5 bases respectively, the junction contains 15 bases.

The chain is assembled from TRBV12-3 or TRBV12-4 and TRBJ2-7, with no confidently assigned D gene. Sequencing input: blood. This TCR was recovered from a woman aged 40 to 55 with Graves' ophthalmopathy. The bases read TGTGCCAGCAGTTTAGGTCAGCGTCCACCCCACGAGCAGTACTTC. This is translated as CASSLGQRPPHEQYF.